This T cell receptor beta chain was sequenced during a study of tumor and adjacent non-tumor tissue in lung cancer. The library came from three nested PCR rounds adapted from ARM-PCR protocols. Via MiXCR, TCRdb re-called the multiplex PCR reads, giving one row per CDR3 protein. The data show about 100,000 distinct CDR3 sequences, with approximately 60% seen just once and around 20% held by the top ten. This CDR3 is 17 amino acids long. Germline lookup yields CDR1 MNHEY and CDR2 SVGAGI. The template was RNA from unsorted bulk tissue. The normal lung tissue was taken more than 3 cm from the tumor edge. The chain has TRBV6-5 and TRBJ1-5; D perhaps matches TRBD1 (5 bases). The J call may be wrong; the DNA end is better matched by TRBJ2-3. This clonotype was obtained from a man between 25 and 39 years old with non-small cell lung cancer. Specimen: distant non-tumor lung tissue. This chain's CDR3 is CASSSTPPGWGNQPQYF. CDR3 DNA sequence: TGTGCCAGCAGTTCGACCCCCCCTGGATGGGGCAATCAGCCCCAGTATTTT.